This TCR beta chain is drawn from a study of T cell repertoires in cytomegalovirus infection. TCRdb redid the calling of the reads with MiXCR, one entry per CDR3 protein. The table shows 200,000 to 300,000 distinct CDR3 sequences, with 12% to 15% occurring only once. Trimming left V 7 bases short and J 0 bases short, with 14 bases between. CDR1 and CDR2 from the germline V gene are SGHDT and YYEEEE. This CDR3 has 15 residues. This receptor was identified in a human donor in good health (CMV status not recorded). Some clones in this sample may be carry-over from other donors' samples. The chain recombines TRBV5-6 with TRBJ1-3; D is unresolved. The material sequenced was PBMCs. CDR3 region: CASHWAGSSGNTIYF. CDR3 sequence (DNA): TGTGCCAGCCATTGGGCGGGGTCCTCTGGAAACACCATATATTTT.